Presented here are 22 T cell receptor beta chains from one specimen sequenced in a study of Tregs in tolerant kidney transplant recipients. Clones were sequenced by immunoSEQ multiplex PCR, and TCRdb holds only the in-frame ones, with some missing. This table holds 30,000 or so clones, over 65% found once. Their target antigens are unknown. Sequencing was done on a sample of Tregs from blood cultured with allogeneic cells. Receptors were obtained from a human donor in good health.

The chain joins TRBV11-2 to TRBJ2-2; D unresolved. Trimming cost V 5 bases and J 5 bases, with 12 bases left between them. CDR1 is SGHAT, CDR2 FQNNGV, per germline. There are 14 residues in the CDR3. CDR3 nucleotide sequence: TGTGCCAGCAGCCAGTTAGGCCTTACCGGGGAGCTGTTTTTT. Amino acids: CASSQLGLTGELFF.

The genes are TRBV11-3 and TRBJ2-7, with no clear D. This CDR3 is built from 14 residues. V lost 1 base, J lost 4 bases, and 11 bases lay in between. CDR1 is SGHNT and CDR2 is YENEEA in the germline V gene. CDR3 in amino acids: CASSLGQSGYEQYF. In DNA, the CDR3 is TGTGCCAGCAGCTTAGGGCAATCGGGTTACGAGCAGTACTTC.

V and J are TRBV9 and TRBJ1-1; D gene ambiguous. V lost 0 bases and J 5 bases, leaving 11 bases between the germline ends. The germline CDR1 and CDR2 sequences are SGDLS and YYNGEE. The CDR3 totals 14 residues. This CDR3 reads CASSVARIGTEAFF. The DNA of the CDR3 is TGTGCCAGCAGCGTAGCTCGGATAGGGACTGAAGCTTTCTTT.

This CDR3 reads CASSLGAAGAYEQYF. CDR3 DNA: TGCGCCAGCAGCTTGGGGGCCGCGGGGGCCTACGAGCAGTACTTC. V gene TRBV5-1 combines with J gene TRBJ2-7, with 7 bases aligning to TRBD2. The CDR3 runs 15 residues. V lost 0 bases and J lost 2; bases outside the gene matches: 5. The germline CDR1 and CDR2 sequences are SGHRS and YFSETQ.

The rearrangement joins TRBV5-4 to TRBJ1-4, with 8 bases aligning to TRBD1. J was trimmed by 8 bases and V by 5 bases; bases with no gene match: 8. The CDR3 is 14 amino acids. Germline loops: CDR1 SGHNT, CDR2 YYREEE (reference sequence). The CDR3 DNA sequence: TGTGCCAGCAGTCTACAGGGGGTTGAGGAAAAACTGTTTTTT. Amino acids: CASSLQGVEEKLFF.

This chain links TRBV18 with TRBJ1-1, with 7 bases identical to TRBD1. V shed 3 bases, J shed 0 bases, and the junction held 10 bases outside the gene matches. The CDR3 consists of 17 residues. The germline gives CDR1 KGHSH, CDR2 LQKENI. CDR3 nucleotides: TGTGCCAGCTCACCTCAGGACAGGATCTGGGTGAACACTGAAGCTTTCTTT. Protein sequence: CASSPQDRIWVNTEAFF.

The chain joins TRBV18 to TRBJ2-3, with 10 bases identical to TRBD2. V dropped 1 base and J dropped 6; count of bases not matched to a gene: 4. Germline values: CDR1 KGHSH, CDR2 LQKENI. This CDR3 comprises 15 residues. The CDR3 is CASSPRAGGPDTQYF. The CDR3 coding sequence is TGTGCCAGCTCACCACGAGCGGGGGGGCCTGATACGCAGTATTTT. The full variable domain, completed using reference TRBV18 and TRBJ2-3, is NAGVMQNPRHLVRRRGQEARLRCSPMKGHSHVYWYRQLPEEGLKFMVYLQKENIIDESGMPKERFSAEFPKEGPSILRIQQVVRGDSAAYFCASSPRAGGPDTQYFGPGTRLTVL.

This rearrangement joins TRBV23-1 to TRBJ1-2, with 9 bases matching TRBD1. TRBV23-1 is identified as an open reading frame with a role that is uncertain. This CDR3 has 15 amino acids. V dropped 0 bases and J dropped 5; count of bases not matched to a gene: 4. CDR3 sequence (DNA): TGCGCCAGCAGTCAATCCACAGGGGGCCTGTATGGCTACACCTTC. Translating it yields CASSQSTGGLYGYTF.

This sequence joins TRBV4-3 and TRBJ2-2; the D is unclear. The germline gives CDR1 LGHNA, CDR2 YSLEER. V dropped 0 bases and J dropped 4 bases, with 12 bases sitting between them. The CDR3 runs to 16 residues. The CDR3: CASSQDNGFSTGELFF. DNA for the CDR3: TGCGCCAGCAGCCAAGATAATGGGTTTAGCACCGGGGAGCTGTTTTTT.

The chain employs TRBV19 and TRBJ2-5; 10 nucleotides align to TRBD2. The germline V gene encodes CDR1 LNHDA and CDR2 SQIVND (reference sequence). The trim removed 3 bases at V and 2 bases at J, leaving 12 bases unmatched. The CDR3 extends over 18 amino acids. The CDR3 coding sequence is TGTGCCAGTAGTATTCTTTTTGGGGGACTAGCGCTTCAAGAGACCCAGTACTTC. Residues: CASSILFGGLALQETQYF.

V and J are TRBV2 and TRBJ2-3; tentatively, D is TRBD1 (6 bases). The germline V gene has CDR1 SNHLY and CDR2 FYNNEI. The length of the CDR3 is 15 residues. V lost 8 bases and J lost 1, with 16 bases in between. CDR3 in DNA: TGTGCCAGCCAACAGGGTAAACTTGGCACAGATACGCAGTATTTT. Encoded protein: CASQQGKLGTDTQYF.

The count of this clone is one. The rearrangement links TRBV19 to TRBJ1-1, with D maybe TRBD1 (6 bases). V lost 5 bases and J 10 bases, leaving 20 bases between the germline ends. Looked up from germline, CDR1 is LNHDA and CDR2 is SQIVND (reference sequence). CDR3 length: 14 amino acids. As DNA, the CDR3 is TGTGCCAGTAGTCGCGGCGGGACATTTGAGGGAGCTTTCTTT. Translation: CASSRGGTFEGAFF.

The CDR3 loop is CASMAGLYYEQYF. CDR3 bases: TGTGCCAGCATGGCGGGACTTTACTACGAGCAGTACTTC. The chain combines TRBV6-1 with TRBJ2-7; tentative D call: TRBD2 (6 bases). Trimming pared 7 bases from V and 3 bases from J, leaving 13 bases between. The CDR3 contains 13 residues. Germline CDR1 reads MNHNS; CDR2 reads SASEGT.

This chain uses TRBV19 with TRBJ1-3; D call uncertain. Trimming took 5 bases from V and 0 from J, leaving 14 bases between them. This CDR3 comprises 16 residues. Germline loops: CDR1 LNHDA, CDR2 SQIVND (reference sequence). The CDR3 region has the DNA TGTGCCAGTAGTCCCGGATCGTTTTCCTCTGGAAACACCATATATTTT. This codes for CASSPGSFSSGNTIYF.

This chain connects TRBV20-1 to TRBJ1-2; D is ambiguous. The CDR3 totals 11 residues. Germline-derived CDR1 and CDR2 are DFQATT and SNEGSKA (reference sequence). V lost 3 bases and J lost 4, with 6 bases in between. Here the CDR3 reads CSARSSYGYTF. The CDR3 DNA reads TGCAGTGCTAGGTCTTCCTATGGCTACACCTTC.

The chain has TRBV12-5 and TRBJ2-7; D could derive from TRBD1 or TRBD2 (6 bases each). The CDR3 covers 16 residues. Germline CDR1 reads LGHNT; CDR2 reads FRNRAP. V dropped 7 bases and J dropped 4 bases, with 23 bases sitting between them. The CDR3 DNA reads TGTGCTAGTGCTCTGGCGATACAGGGCGGAGGGTACGAGCAGTACTTC. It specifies CASALAIQGGGYEQYF.

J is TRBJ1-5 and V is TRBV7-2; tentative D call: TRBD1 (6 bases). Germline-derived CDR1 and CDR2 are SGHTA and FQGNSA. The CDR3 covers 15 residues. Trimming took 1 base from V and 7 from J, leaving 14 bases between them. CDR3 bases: TGTGCCAGCAGCTTAGTCTCAGGGGCGGGACAGCCCCAGCATTTT. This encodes CASSLVSGAGQPQHF.

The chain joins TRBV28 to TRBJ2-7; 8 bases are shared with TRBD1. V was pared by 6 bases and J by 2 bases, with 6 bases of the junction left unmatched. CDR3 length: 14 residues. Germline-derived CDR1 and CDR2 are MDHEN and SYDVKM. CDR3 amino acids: CASRQGGPPYEQYF. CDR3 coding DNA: TGTGCCAGCAGACAGGGGGGCCCCCCCTACGAGCAGTACTTC.

As DNA, the CDR3 is TGTGCCAGCAGTTACGGGACAACTTCCTACGAGCAGTACTTC. It translates to CASSYGTTSYEQYF. The V call is TRBV6-6, the J call TRBJ2-7, with D possibly matching TRBD1 (6 bases). Per germline, CDR1 MNHNY and CDR2 SVGAGI (reference sequence). The CDR3 spans 14 residues. V was cut by 2 bases and J by 1 base, with 9 bases left in between.

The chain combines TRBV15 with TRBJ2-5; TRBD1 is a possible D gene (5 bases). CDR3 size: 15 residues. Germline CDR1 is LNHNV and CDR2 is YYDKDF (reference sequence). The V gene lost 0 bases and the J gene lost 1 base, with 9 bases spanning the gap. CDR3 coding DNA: TGTGCCACCAGCAGAGATCCAGGGCCCCAAGAGACCCAGTACTTC. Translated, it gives CATSRDPGPQETQYF.

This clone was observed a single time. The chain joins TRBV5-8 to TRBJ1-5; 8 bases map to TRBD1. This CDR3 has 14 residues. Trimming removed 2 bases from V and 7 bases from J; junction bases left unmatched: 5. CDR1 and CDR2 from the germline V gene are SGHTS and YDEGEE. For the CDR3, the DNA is TGTGCCAGCAGCTTTTCAGGGGGCGAACAGCCCCAGCATTTT. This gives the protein CASSFSGGEQPQHF.

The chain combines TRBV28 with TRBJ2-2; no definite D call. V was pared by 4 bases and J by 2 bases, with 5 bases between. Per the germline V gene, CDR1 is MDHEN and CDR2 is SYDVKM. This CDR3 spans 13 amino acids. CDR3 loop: CASSSVNTGELFF. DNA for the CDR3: TGTGCCAGCAGTTCGGTAAACACCGGGGAGCTGTTTTTT.